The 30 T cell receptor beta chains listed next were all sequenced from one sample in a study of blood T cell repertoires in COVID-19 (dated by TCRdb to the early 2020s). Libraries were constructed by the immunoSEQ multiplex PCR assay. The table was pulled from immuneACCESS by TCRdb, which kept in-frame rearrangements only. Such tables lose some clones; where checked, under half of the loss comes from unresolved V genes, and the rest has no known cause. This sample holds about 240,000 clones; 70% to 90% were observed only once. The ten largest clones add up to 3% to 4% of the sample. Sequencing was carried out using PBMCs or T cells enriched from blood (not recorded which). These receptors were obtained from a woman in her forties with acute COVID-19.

Here the CDR3 reads CASSREGLAGRDEQFF. The CDR3 nucleotides read TGCGCCAGCAGCCGAGAAGGACTAGCGGGAAGGGATGAGCAGTTCTTC. This chain joins TRBV4-1 and TRBJ2-1, with 12 nucleotides matching TRBD2. Germline V gene lookup returns CDR1 MGHRA and CDR2 YSYEKL. After removal of 4 bases from V and 8 bases from J, the junction contained 9 bases not matched to a gene. CDR3 length equals 16 residues.

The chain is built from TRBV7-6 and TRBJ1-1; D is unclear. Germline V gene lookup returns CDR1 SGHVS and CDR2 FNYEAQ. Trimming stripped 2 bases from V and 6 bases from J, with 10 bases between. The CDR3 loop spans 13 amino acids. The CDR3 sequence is CASSLNGVAEAFF. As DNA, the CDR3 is TGTGCCAGCAGCTTAAACGGGGTGGCTGAAGCTTTCTTT.

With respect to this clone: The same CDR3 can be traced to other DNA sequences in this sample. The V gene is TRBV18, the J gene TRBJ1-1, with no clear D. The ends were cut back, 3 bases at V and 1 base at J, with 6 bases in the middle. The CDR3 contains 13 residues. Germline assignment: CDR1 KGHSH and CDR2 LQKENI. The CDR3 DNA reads TGTGCCAGCTCACCTGCGGGGAACACTGAAGCTTTCTTT. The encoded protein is CASSPAGNTEAFF.

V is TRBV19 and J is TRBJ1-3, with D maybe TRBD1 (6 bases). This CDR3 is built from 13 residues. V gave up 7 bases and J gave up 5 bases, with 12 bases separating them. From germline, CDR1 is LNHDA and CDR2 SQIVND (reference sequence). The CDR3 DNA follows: TGTGCCAGTACGAACAGGGTTAGAAACACCATATATTTT. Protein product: CASTNRVRNTIYF.

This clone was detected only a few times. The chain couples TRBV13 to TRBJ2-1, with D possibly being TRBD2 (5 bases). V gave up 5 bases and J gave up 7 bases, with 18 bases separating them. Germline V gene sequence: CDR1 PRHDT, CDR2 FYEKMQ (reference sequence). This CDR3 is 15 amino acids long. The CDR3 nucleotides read TGTGCCAGCAGCACCCCCCCCGCCGAGGGTAATGAGCAGTTCTTC. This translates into CASSTPPAEGNEQFF.

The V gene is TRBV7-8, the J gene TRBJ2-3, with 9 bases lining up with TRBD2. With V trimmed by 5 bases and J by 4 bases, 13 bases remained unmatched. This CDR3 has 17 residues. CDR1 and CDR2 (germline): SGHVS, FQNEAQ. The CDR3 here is CASSRPVAGVSSDTQYF. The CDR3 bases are TGTGCCAGCAGCCGACCAGTAGCGGGAGTAAGTTCAGATACGCAGTATTTT.

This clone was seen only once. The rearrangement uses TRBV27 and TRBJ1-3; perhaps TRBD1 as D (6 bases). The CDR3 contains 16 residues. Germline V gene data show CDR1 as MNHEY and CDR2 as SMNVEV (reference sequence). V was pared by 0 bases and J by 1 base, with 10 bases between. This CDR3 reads CASSLSRGSSGNTIYF. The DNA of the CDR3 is TGTGCCAGCAGTTTATCCAGGGGTTCGTCTGGAAACACCATATATTTT.

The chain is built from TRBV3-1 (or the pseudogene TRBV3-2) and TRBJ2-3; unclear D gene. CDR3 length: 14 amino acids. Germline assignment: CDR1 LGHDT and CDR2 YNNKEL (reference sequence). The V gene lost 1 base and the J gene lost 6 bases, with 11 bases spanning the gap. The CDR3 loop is CASSQGTAGDTQYF. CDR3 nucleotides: TGTGCCAGCAGCCAAGGTACAGCTGGGGATACGCAGTATTTT.

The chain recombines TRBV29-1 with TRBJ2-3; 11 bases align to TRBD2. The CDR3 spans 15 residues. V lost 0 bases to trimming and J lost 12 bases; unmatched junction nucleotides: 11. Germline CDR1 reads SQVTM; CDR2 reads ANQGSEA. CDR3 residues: CSVEDQALAGGSQYF. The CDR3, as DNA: TGCAGCGTTGAAGATCAGGCGCTAGCGGGAGGATCTCAGTATTTT.

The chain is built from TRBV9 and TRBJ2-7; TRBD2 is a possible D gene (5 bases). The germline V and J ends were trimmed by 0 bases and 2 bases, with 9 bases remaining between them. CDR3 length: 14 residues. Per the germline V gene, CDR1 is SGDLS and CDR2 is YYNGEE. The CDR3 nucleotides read TGTGCCAGCAGCGTAGTAGCGAATGCCTACGAGCAGTACTTC. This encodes CASSVVANAYEQYF.

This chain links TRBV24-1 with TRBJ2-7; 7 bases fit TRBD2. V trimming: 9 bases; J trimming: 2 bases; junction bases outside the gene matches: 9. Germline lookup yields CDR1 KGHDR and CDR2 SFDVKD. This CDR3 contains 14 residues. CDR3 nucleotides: TGTGCCACCTCCCGCGGGAGTTTAACCTACGAGCAGTACTTC. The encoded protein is CATSRGSLTYEQYF.

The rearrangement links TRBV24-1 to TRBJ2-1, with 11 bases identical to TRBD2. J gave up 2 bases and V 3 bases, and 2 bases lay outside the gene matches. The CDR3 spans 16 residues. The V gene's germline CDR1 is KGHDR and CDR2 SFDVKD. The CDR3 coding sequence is TGTGCCACCAGTGATATAGCGGGAGGGCCCTACAATGAGCAGTTCTTC. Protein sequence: CATSDIAGGPYNEQFF.

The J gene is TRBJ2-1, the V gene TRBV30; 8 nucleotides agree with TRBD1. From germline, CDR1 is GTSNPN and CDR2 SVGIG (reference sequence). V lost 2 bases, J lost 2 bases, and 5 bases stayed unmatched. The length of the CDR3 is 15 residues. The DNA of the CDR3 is TGTGCCTGGAGTTCGTCACAGGGGGCCTACAATGAGCAGTTCTTC. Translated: CAWSSSQGAYNEQFF. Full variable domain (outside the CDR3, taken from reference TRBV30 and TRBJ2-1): SQTIHQWPATLVQPVGSPLSLECTVEGTSNPNLYWYRQAAGRGLQLLFYSVGIGQISSEVPQNLSASRPQDRQFILSSKKLLLSDSGFYLCAWSSSQGAYNEQFFGPGTRLTVL.

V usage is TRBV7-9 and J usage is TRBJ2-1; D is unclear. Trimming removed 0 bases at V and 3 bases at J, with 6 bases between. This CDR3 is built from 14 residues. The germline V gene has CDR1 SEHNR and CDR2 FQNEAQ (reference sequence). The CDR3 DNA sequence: TGTGCCAGCAGCTTAGCAACTTTCTACAATGAGCAGTTCTTC. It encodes CASSLATFYNEQFF.

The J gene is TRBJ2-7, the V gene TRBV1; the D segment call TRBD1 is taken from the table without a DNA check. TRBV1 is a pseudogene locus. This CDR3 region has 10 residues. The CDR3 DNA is TGCACCACCACAGGCTACGAGCAGTACTTC. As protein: CTTTGYEQYF.

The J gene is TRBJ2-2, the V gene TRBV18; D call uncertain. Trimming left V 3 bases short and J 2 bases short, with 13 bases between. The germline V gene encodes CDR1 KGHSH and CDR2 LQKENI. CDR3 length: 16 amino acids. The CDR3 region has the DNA TGTGCCAGCTCACCCCGTGTCGCAGATAACACCGGGGAGCTGTTTTTT. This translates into CASSPRVADNTGELFF. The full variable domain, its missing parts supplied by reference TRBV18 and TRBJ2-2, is NAGVMQNPRHLVRRRGQEARLRCSPMKGHSHVYWYRQLPEEGLKFMVYLQKENIIDESGMPKERFSAEFPKEGPSILRIQQVVRGDSAAYFCASSPRVADNTGELFFGEGSRLTVL.

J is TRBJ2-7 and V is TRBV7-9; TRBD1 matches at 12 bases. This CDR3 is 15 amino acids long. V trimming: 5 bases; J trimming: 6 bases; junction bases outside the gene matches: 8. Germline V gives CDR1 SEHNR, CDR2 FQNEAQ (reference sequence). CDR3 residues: CASSPLGTGGFEQYF. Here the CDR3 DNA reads TGTGCCAGCAGCCCCCTCGGGACAGGGGGCTTCGAGCAGTACTTC.

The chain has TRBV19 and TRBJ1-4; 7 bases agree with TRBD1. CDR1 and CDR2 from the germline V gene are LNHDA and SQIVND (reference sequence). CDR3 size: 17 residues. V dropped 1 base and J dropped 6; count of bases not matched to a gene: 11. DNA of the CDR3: TGTGCCAGTAGTATAGTCGGCAGGGGGAGATGGGATGAAAAACTGTTTTTT. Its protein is CASSIVGRGRWDEKLFF.

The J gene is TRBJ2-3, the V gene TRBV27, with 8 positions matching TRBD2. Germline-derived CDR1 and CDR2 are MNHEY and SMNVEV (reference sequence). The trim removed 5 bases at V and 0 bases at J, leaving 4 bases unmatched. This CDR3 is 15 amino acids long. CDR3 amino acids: CASSVTSVSTDTQYF. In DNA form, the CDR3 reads TGTGCCAGCAGTGTGACTAGCGTGAGCACAGATACGCAGTATTTT.

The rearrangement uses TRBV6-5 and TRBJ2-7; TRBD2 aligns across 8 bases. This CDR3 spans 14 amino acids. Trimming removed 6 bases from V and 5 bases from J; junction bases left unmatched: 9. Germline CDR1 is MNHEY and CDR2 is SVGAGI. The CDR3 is CASRQEREFNEQYF. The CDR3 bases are TGTGCCAGCAGACAAGAGCGGGAGTTTAACGAGCAGTACTTC.

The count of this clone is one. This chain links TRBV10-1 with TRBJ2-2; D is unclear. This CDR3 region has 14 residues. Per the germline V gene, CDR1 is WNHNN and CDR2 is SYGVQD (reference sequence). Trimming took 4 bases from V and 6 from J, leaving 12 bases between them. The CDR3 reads CASSARHIAGELFF. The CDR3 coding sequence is TGCGCCAGCAGTGCTCGACACATCGCCGGGGAGCTGTTTTTT.

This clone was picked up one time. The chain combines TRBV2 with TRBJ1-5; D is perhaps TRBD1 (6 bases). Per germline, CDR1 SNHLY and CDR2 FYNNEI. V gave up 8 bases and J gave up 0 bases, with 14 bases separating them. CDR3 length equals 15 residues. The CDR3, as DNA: TGTGCCAGCTCCCGGGACACCAATAGCAATCAGCCCCAGCATTTT. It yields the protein CASSRDTNSNQPQHF.

The CDR3 sequence: CSANGGGGQYF. In DNA form, the CDR3 reads TGCAGTGCTAATGGGGGAGGGGGGCAGTATTTT. The chain employs TRBV20-1 and TRBJ2-3, with D possibly matching TRBD2 (7 bases). CDR1 DFQATT and CDR2 SNEGSKA come from the germline V gene (reference sequence). This CDR3 is built from 11 residues. Trimming took 4 bases from V and 11 from J, leaving 13 bases between them.

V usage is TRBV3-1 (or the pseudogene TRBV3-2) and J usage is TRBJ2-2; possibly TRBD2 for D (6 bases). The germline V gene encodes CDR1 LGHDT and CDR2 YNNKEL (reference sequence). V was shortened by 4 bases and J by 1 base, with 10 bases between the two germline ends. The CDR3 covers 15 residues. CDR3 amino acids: CASSLAAMNTGELFF. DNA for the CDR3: TGTGCCAGCAGCCTAGCGGCTATGAACACCGGGGAGCTGTTTTTT.

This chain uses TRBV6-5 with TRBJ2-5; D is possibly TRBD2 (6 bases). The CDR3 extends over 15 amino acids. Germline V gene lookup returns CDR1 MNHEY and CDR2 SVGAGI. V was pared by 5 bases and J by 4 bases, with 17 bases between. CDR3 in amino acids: CASSRRMGGIETQYF. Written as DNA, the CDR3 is TGTGCCAGCAGTCGTCGGATGGGCGGGATAGAGACCCAGTACTTC.

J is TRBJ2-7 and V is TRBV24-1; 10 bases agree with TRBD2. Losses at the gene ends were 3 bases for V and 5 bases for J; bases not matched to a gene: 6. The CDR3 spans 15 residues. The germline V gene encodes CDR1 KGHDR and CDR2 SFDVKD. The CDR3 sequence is CATSDTTSGTHEQYF. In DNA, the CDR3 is TGTGCCACCAGTGATACTACTAGCGGGACCCACGAGCAGTACTTC.

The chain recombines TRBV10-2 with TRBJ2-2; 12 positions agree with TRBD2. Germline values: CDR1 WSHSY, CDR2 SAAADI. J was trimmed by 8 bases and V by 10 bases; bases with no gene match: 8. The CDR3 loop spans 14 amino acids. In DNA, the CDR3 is TGCGCCACCGTGACTAGCGGGAGATTTGGGGAGCTGTTTTTT. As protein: CATVTSGRFGELFF.

The CDR3 sequence: CASSPLLAGGSDTQYF. The CDR3 region has the DNA TGTGCCAGCAGCCCACTGCTTGCGGGAGGTTCAGATACGCAGTATTTT. The rearrangement joins TRBV5-6 to TRBJ2-3, with 8 bases aligning to TRBD2. This CDR3 region has 16 residues. V lost 4 bases, J lost 4 bases, and 11 bases stayed unmatched. CDR1 is SGHDT and CDR2 is YYEEEE in the germline V gene.

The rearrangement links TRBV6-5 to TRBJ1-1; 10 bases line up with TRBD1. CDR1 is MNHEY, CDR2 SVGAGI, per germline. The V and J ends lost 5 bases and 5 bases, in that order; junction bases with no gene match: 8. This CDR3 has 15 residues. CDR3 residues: CASSPGQGTGTEAFF. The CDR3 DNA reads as TGTGCCAGCAGTCCGGGACAGGGGACAGGGACTGAAGCTTTCTTT.

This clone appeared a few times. The CDR3 sequence is CASRADRVNTEAFF. The CDR3 nucleotides are TGTGCCAGCAGAGCGGACAGGGTAAACACTGAAGCTTTCTTT. The rearrangement links TRBV5-6 to TRBJ1-1; TRBD1 agrees at 8 bases. CDR1 is SGHDT and CDR2 is YYEEEE in the germline V gene. The V gene end was trimmed by 5 bases and the J gene end by 2 bases; junction bases not matched to a gene: 5. The length of the CDR3 is 14 residues. Using reference TRBV5-6 and TRBJ1-1 for the parts outside the CDR3, the full variable domain is DAGVTQSPTHLIKTRGQQVTLRCSPKSGHDTVSWYQQALGQGPQFIFQYYEEEERQRGNFPDRFSGHQFPNYSSELNVNALLLGDSALYLCASRADRVNTEAFFGQGTRLTVV.